This is a list of T cell receptor beta chains from one sample in a study of OX40 agonist ivuxolimab in advanced cancers. Method: immunoSEQ multiplex PCR; TCRdb's copy keeps in-frame clones and lacks some. The sample includes just over 70,000 clones, over 80% of them seen just once. Sequences were derived from CD4+ or CD8+ T cells sorted from blood, sampled in a trial of the OX40 agonist ivuxolimab. All receptors derive from an adult with an advanced solid tumor such as melanoma, head and neck, liver or kidney cancer. Both conserved end residues are part of each CDR3. Each record gives: D gene, V gene, J gene, clone size, CDR3 DNA, CDR3 protein. A D gene is named only where the DNA matches it firmly. Where a row states a size, it is once, few, many or the class of an expanded clone; other rows omit it.

>NA|TRBV6-1|TRBJ1-5|once
TGTGCCAGCAGTGAAGCCCTCAATCAGCCCCAGCATTTT
CASSEALNQPQHF
>TRBD1|TRBV15|TRBJ2-7|NA
TGTGCCACCAGCCCAGGGGGAAACGACGAGCAGTACTTC
CATSPGGNDEQYF
>NA|TRBV6-1|TRBJ1-1|NA
TGTGCCAGCAGTGGAGATTGGGGGCCTGAAAACCCGGCTTTCTTT
CASSGDWGPENPAFF
>NA|TRBV4-3|TRBJ2-1|NA
TGCGCCAGCAGCCGCGGGTTGGTTAGCGATGAGCAGTTCTTC
CASSRGLVSDEQFF
>NA|TRBV28|TRBJ2-7|NA
TGTGCCAGCAGTCAGCCTTACGAGCAGTACTTC
CASSQPYEQYF
>TRBD1|TRBV19|TRBJ1-6|few
TGTGCCAGTAGACGGACAGGGGGCGATTCACCCCTCCACTTT
CASRRTGGDSPLHF
>NA|TRBV6-6|TRBJ1-3|NA
TGTGCCTCGCGGGGGGGGCGGACTGGAAACACCATATATTTT
CASRGGRTGNTIYF
>NA|TRBV7-7|TRBJ2-7|NA
TGTGCCAGCAGTAACGGACGCACCTACGAGCAGTACTTC
CASSNGRTYEQYF
>NA|TRBV11-2|TRBJ1-1|few
TGTGCCAGCAGCTTGTTCATGAACACTGAAGCTTTCTTT
CASSLFMNTEAFF
>NA|TRBV11-2|TRBJ1-5|NA
TGTGCCAGCAGCCGTACTCCATCGGATCAGCCCCAGCATTTT
CASSRTPSDQPQHF
>NA|TRBV7-3|TRBJ2-7|NA
TGTGCCAGCAGCTTAACGGGCGGATTGGGTTACGAGCAGTACTTC
CASSLTGGLGYEQYF
>NA|TRBV5-6|TRBJ2-2|NA
TGTGCCAGCAGCCCCTGGGGGTACACCGGGGAGCTGTTTTTT
CASSPWGYTGELFF